This T cell receptor beta chain emerged from a study of neoadjuvant anti-PD-1 for oral cavity cancer. About the research overall: Nivolumab at 3 mg/kg was mostly given biweekly, three to four doses, pre-surgery.

TCRdb's copy holds only in-frame clones and misses some; the assay was immunoSEQ multiplex PCR. Of some 15,000 clones in the sample, over 65% are singletons; the top ten hold 2% to 2.5%. The germline CDR1 and CDR2 sequences are MNHEY and SMNVEV (reference sequence). The CDR3 runs 13 residues. With 6 bases removed from V and 4 bases from J, the gap between germline ends came to 12 bases. This clone was seen a handful of times. Time point here: after neoadjuvant nivolumab, at surgical resection. This chain uses TRBV27 with TRBJ1-2; D not resolved. Material: PBMCs, obtained after nivolumab (anti-PD-1) treatment. This sequence was found in a person between 40 and 79 years old with oral cavity squamous cell carcinoma. The CDR3 sequence: CASRATVGYGYTF. CDR3 DNA sequence: TGTGCCAGCAGGGCTACGGTGGGCTATGGCTACACCTTC.